The present T cell receptor (beta chain) was sequenced within a study of blood T cell repertoires in COVID-19. Libraries were prepared by immunoSEQ multiplex PCR; TCRdb keeps only in-frame clonotypes and omits some of them. The sample lists 99,000 or so clones; 86% were seen once. The CDR3 length is 13 residues. Trimming left V 5 bases short and J 2 bases short, with 9 bases between. The specimen was peripheral blood. V and J are TRBV12-3 or TRBV12-4 and TRBJ1-2, with D unresolved. This sequence originates from a woman aged 60-70 years in a cohort sampled during active or convalescent COVID-19. CDR3 DNA sequence: TGTGCCAGCAGTCTGGGCCTGAACTATGGCTACACCTTC. This encodes CASSLGLNYGYTF.